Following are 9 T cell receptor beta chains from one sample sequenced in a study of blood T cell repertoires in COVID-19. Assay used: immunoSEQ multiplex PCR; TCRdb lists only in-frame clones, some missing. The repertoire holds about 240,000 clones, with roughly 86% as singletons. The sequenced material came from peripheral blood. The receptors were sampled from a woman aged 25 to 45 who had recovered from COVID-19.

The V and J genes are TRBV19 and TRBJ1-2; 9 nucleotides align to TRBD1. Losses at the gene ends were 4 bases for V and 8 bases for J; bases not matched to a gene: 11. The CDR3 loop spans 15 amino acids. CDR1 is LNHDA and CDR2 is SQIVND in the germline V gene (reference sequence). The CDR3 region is CASSTQQGARFGYTF. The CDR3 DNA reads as TGTGCCAGTAGTACGCAACAGGGGGCTCGTTTCGGCTACACCTTC.

The CDR3 reads CATLAGGPMETQYF. In DNA form, the CDR3 reads TGTGCCACTCTAGCGGGGGGGCCGATGGAGACCCAGTACTTC. J is TRBJ2-5 and V is TRBV15, with 12 bases identical to TRBD2. Germline loops: CDR1 LNHNV, CDR2 YYDKDF (reference sequence). This CDR3 has 14 residues. After removal of 9 bases from V and 5 bases from J, the junction contained 7 bases not matched to a gene.

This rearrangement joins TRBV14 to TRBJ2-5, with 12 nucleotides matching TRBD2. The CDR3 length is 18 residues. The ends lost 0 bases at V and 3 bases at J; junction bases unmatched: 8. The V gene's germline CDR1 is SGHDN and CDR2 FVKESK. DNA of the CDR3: TGTGCCAGCAGCCAAGACCTTGGTCTAGCGGGGGGGGAAGAGACCCAGTACTTC. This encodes CASSQDLGLAGGEETQYF.

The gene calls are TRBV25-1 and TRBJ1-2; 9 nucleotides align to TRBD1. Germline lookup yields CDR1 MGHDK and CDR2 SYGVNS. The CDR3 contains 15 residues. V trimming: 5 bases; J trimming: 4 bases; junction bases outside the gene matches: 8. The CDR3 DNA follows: TGTGCCAGCAGTAACCTACAGGGGGCGGGCTATGGCTACACCTTC. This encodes CASSNLQGAGYGYTF.

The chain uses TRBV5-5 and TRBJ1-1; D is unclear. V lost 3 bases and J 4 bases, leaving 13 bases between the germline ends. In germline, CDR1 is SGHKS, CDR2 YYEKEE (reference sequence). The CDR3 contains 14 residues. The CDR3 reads CASSSSAGFTEAFF. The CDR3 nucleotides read TGTGCCAGCAGCTCATCAGCGGGGTTCACTGAAGCTTTCTTT.

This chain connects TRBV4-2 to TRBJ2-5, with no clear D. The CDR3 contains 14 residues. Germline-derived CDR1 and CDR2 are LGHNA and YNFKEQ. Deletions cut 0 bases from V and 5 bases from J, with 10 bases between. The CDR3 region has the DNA TGTGCCAGCAGCCAAGAGGGTAGCCGGGAGACCCAGTACTTC. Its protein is CASSQEGSRETQYF.

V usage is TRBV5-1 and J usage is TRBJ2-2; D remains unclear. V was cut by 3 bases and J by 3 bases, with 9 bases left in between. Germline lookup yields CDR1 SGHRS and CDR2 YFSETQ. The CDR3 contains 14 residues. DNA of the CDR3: TGCGCCAGCAGCTCCTTAGGAGACACCGGGGAGCTGTTTTTT. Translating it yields CASSSLGDTGELFF. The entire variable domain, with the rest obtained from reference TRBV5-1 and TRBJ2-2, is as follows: KAGVTQTPRYLIKTRGQQVTLSCSPISGHRSVSWYQQTPGQGLQFLFEYFSETQRNKGNFPGRFSGRQFSNSRSEMNVSTLELGDSALYLCASSSLGDTGELFFGEGSRLTVL.

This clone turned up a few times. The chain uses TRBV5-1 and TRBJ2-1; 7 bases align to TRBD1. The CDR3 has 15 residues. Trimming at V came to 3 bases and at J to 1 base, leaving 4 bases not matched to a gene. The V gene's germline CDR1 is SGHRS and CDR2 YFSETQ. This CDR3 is CASSSGQESYNEQFF. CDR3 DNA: TGCGCCAGCAGCTCCGGACAGGAGTCCTACAATGAGCAGTTCTTC. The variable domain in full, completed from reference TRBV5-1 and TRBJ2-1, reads KAGVTQTPRYLIKTRGQQVTLSCSPISGHRSVSWYQQTPGQGLQFLFEYFSETQRNKGNFPGRFSGRQFSNSRSEMNVSTLELGDSALYLCASSSGQESYNEQFFGPGTRLTVL.

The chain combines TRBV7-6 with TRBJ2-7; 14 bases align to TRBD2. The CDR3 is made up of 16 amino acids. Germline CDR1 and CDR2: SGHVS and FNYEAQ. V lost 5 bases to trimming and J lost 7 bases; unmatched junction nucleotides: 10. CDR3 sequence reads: CASSPRLAGGPREQYF. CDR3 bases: TGTGCCAGCAGCCCCCGACTAGCGGGGGGGCCAAGGGAGCAGTACTTC.